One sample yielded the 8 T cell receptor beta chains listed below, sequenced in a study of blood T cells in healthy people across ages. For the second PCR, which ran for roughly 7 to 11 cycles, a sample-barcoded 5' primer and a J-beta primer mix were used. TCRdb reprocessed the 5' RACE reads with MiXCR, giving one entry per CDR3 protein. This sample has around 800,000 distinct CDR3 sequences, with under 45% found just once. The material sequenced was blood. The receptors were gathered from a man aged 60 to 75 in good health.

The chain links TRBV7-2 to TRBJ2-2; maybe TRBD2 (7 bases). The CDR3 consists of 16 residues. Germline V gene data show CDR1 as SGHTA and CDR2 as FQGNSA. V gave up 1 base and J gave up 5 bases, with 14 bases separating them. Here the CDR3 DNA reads TGTGCCAGCAGCTTAGTCGCGGGGGCGGATACCGGGGAGCTGTTTTTT. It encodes CASSLVAGADTGELFF.

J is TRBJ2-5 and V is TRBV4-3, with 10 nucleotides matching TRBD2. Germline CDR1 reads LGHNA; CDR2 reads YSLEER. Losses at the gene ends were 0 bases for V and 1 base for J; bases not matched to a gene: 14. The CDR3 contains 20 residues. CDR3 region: CASSQDRRSIASGGQETQYF. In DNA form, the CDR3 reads TGCGCCAGCAGCCAAGATAGGAGGAGCATAGCTAGCGGGGGCCAAGAGACCCAGTACTTC.

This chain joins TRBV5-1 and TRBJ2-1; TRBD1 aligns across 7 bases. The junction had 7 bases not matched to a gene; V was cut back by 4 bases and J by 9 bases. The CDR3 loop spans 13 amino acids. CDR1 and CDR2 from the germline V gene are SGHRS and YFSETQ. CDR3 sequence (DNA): TGCGCCAGCAGCGTGGGGACAGTCGGTGAGCAGTTCTTC. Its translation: CASSVGTVGEQFF.

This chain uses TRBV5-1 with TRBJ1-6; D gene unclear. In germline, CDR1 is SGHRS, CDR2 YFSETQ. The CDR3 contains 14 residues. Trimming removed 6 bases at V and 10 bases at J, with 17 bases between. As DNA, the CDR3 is TGCGCCAGCACCCTAGAAAGCGGAAGGTCACCCCTCCACTTT. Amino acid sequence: CASTLESGRSPLHF.

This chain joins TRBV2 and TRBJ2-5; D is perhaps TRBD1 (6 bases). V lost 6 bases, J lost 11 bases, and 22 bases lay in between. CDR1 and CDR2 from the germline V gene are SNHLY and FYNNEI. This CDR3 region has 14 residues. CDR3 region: CASRPGHQYNEQYF. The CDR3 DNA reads TGTGCCAGCAGGCCGGGACACCAATACAATGAGCAGTACTTC.

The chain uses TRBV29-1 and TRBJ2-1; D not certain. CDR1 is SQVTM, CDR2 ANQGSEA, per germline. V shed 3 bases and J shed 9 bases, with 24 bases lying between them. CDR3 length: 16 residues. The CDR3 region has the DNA TGCAGCGTTGAGCGTCCCGCCGCGCCCTCTACAGCTGAGCAGTTCTTC. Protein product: CSVERPAAPSTAEQFF.

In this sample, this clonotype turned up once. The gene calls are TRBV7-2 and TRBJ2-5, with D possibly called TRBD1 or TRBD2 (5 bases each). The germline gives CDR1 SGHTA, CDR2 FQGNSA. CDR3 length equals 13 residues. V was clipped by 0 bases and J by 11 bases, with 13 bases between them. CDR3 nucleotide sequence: TGTGCCAGCAGCTTAGCGGGGACCTACAAGCAGTACTTC. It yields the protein CASSLAGTYKQYF.

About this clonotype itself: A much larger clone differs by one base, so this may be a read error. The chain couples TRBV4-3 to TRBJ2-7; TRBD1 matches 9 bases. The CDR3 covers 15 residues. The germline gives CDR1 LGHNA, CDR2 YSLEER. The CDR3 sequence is CASNQDWGQGYEQYF. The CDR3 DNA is TGCGCCAGCAACCAAGATTGGGGACAGGGCTACGAGCAGTACTTC.